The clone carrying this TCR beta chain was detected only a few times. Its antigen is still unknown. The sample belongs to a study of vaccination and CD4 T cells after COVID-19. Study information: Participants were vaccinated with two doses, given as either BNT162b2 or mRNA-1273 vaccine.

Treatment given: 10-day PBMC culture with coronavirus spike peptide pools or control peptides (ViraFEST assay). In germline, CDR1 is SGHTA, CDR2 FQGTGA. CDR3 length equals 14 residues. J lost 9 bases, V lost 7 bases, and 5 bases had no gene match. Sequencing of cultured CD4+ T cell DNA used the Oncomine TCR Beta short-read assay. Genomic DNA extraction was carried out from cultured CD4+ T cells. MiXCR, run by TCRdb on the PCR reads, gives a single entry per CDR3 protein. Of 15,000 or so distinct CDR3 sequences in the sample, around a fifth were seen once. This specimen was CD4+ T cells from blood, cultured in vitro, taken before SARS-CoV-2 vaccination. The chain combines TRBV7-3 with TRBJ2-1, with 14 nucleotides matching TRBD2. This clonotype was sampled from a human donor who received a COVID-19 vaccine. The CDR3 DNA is TGTGCCAGCAAGACTAGCGGGGGGGCGTTTGAGCAGTTCTTC. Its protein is CASKTSGGAFEQFF.